What follows is one T cell receptor beta chain and its context. This clone appeared a single time. It lacks a known antigen. Base qualities are not recorded, but no much larger clone differs from it by a single base. The record originates from a study of cytomegalovirus exposure and HLA in healthy donors (dated by TCRdb to about 2017). About the investigation overall: According to an earlier analysis of a few hundred of the donors, about 179 million T cells yielded some 110 million unique TCR beta sequences and 276 Gb of sequence data. An early release covering approximately 600 HLA-typed donors comprised about 320 gigabases of sequencing data and tens of millions of unique TCR sequences. Of the approximately 400 genotyped donors, approximately 83% fell in the genetic ancestry cluster associated with self-reported Caucasian donors. The aim of the study was to test whether cataloging public T cell receptors could identify signatures of past pathogen exposure. The study profiled the T cell repertoires of approximately 700 subjects by immunosequencing and related them to cytomegalovirus serostatus. Besides the first cohort of around 700 subjects, a separate validation cohort made up of over a hundred different subjects was used. To predict cytomegalovirus infection status, the study combined high-throughput TCR immunosequencing, statistical association of individual TCRs with disease status, and machine learning. To study patterns of TCR occurrence, a later analysis re-analyzed previously published TCR beta repertoires from under 750 donors and added high-resolution HLA genotyping. The later analysis used no new phenotypic data to find candidate immune exposures, relying instead on TCR beta sequences and their occurrence across donors. An earlier analysis of 587 of the donors used high-throughput TCR beta sequencing to judge whether each TCR beta V gene segment behaved as functional or pseudogenic. Donor age, sex, ethnicity and CMV serostatus were compiled together with the repertoire data. Genome-wide SNP genotypes for about 55% of the 666 donors were used in a later genetic analysis, which treated that subset as a discovery cohort. All discovery cohort repertoires had been generated using a single sequencing platform. Both class I and class II loci were covered by HLA typing, at four-digit resolution. The number of typed donors differed by locus: 629-630 for A, B, C, DRB1 and DQB1; 522 for DQA1; 600 to 610 for DPA1; and some 470 for DPB1. Because of strong linkage in the cohort, roughly five DR-DQ haplotypes were treated as single units for association and clustering. Among some 400 genotyped donors of the cohort, an average of approximately 220,000 unique TCR beta nucleotide sequences was sequenced per donor, of which 15% to 20% were non-productive. Overall results and qualifications from the work: In a later analysis, TCR association rates were found to vary across HLA loci, with the most associated TCRs seen for DRB1 alleles and the fewest for HLA-C alleles. In vitro tests confirmed that a few of the cytomegalovirus-associated TCR beta chains recognize cytomegalovirus antigens. This cohort had only TCR beta chains sequenced, and the lack of alpha or paired-chain data limited which features could be detected. Because the 87-base-pair reads could not distinguish some IMGT-functional V segments, including TRBV6-2 and TRBV6-3, those segments were excluded. Several of the top co-occurrence clusters appeared to be linked to parvovirus B19, influenza, CMV and Epstein-Barr virus, according to a later analysis. Because counts were too low, under 20 rarely observed V segments, including chromosome 9 orphons, were left out of the earlier analysis of about 500 of the donors. The study listed 164 TCR beta chains as associated with cytomegalovirus. A later analysis associated 15,000 to 20,000 TCR beta sequences with specific HLA alleles at a false discovery rate of 0.05. Linkage disequilibrium might explain the correlated functional status among segregating V segments, but an unknown experimental factor could not be excluded. In a later genetic analysis, fewer N-insertions in productive TCRs were reported among donors in an Asian-associated ancestry cluster than the approximately 710-donor mean. Across donors, most TCR sequences were observed very rarely, whereas some public TCRs were present in many individuals. Presence/absence analyses assumed roughly uniform sequencing depth across donors, an assumption that may not hold. A later analysis found that most CMV-associated TCR beta chains appeared HLA-restricted, with HLA associations seemingly driven largely by CMV exposure. A further reported finding was that TCR beta sequences accurately predicted the HLA-A and HLA-B alleles for most subjects in the first cohort. Because HLA typing was unavailable for some donors at each locus, only the typed subset was used in association tests. In a later analysis, HLA-associated TCR beta chains showed more clonal expansion and lower generation probabilities than non-associated chains that were equally common. V-gene and J-gene trimming of TCR beta chains was associated with a missense DCLRE1C variant in a later genetic analysis, and the association was replicated in an independent cohort. For the cohort, immune exposure information was limited to CMV serostatus. In an earlier analysis of roughly 500 of the donors, most TCR beta V segments appeared in productive rearrangements about 87% or about 30% of the time, broadly matching IMGT annotations. The authors suggested that the approach could potentially be generalized to other disease states and immunological phenotypes. Cytomegalovirus status was reported to be diagnosed by the classifier with high specificity and sensitivity in both the original and validation cohorts. Assigning TCR associations to individual alleles was difficult when HLA alleles, especially DR and DQ, strongly co-occurred. The sequencing pipeline was judged likely to have produced a cluster of highly shared sequence variants as a technical artifact.

In total, approximately 690 healthy bone marrow donors made up the cohort. At the time of sampling, every cohort member was nominally healthy, though immune exposures that went unrecorded were likely present. The donor tested CMV seropositive, placing the donor among the 289 seropositive members of the cohort. A peripheral blood sample was collected from each donor, and TCR beta sequencing was performed on peripheral blood mononuclear cells. The Qiagen DNeasy Blood Extraction Kit was used to extract genomic DNA from the blood cell samples. Library construction relied on the immunoSEQ multiplex PCR assay. The multiplex PCR relied on a mix of 60 forward primers for TCR Vbeta segments and 13 reverse primers for TCR Jbeta segments. Amplification of the CDR3 region of rearranged TCR beta genes was performed with a multiplex PCR assay on genomic DNA. On the Illumina HiSeq System, the amplified TCR beta libraries were sequenced as 87-base-pair reads. In the paper's pipeline: A later analysis counted tens of millions of unique TCR beta chains across the 690 or so repertoires, and 10 million to 12 million of these chains were shared by at least two donors. Raw reads were error-corrected and collapsed into unique sequences by a nearest-neighbor algorithm in which closely related sequences were merged to remove PCR and sequencing errors. Alignment of CDR3 sequences to IMGT reference sequences was used to assign V, D and J gene segments. For a sequence to be retained, a match of at least six nucleotides was required to both a V gene segment and a J gene segment. A rearrangement counted as productive if the CDR3 had no stop codons and remained in frame with V and J, and every other rearrangement counted as non-productive. Following IMGT convention, CDR3 was defined as the stretch from the second conserved V-encoded cysteine to the conserved J-encoded phenylalanine. In an earlier analysis of more than 550 of the donors, sequences lacking an unambiguous match to a single V gene segment were excluded. In an earlier analysis of 587 of the donors, V segments were called functional above 56.7% productive rearrangements and were called segregating when the between-donor standard deviation exceeded 5%. A statistical classification framework was developed to diagnose cytomegalovirus status using the catalog of TCR beta chain sequences. In a later analysis, TCR nucleotide sequences were compared against IMGT/GENE-DB human TR gene sequences so that V and J genes could be assigned. A later analysis assigned CDR3 sequences and most-parsimonious VDJ recombination scenarios with the TCRdist pipeline. In a later analysis, each TCR beta chain was defined by its CDR3 amino acid sequence together with its V-gene family, and reads without a unique V-gene family were excluded. A later analysis removed roughly 590 highly shared, low-generation-probability nucleotide sequences to deal with suspected cross-contamination and a sequencing artifact. A later analysis calculated a clonal expansion index for each public chain from normalized within-repertoire ranks of inferred template counts. In a later analysis, generation probabilities were computed with a VDJ recombination model fitted to out-of-frame rearrangements, and the resulting probabilities were checked against IGoR. A later analysis scored TCR-TCR, TCR-HLA and TCR-CMV co-occurrence with hypergeometric tests, applying a repertoire-size bias correction to TCR pairs. To estimate false discovery rates, a later analysis permuted the HLA or CMV assignments 20 times. In a later analysis, co-occurring TCRs were grouped using DBSCAN, with TCRdist sequence similarity added in when clustering inside HLA-allele-positive subsets. Repertoires with fewer than 30,000 or more than 120,000 public chains were left out of co-occurrence clustering, as were about five repertoires with anomalous nucleotide sharing. Imported from immuneACCESS, the table was reduced by TCRdb to in-frame sequences with V and J called. These copies leave out some clones; in studies compared against another copy, an unresolved V gene accounts for under half, and the cause of the remainder is not known. From that table come the V and J calls and clone size; the DNA was used to work out D and trimming. This sample comprises 150,000 to 200,000 clones, 83% of them detected only once. The ten largest clones add up to about 4% of the sample.

Reading the germline V gene gives CDR1 MNHEY and CDR2 SVGAGI. The CDR3 measures 14 amino acids from cysteine to phenylalanine. CDR3 DNA only is kept here, 42 bases in frame from base 1. The sequenced sample consisted of PBMCs. The V and J segments used are TRBV6-5 and TRBJ2-5; D gene: possibly TRBD1, on 5 matching bases. TRBJ2-7 explains the end of the DNA better; the J call may be wrong. The TCR was taken from a middle-aged man in good health and CMV-seropositive. The nucleotides read TGTGCCAGCAGTTACAGTACAGGACCCTACGAGCAGTACTTC. Translated, it gives CASSYSTGPYEQYF.